This paragraph covers one T cell receptor (beta chain) sequence. Only in-frame clones appear in the TCRdb table, and some are missing; sequencing was by immunoSEQ multiplex PCR. The repertoire consists of a few hundred thousand clones, with 75% to 95% occurring once and the leading ten covering about 7%. The CDR3 sequence is 16 residues long. The germline gives CDR1 SGHRS, CDR2 YFSETQ. V lost 4 bases, J lost 2 bases, and 6 bases stayed unmatched. This sample is part of a study of blood T cell repertoires in COVID-19. The TCR was taken from a woman aged 25 to 39 with COVID-19, enrolled during active disease. The chain uses TRBV5-1 and TRBJ2-2; 9 nucleotides agree with TRBD1. The sequenced sample consisted of peripheral blood. CDR3 nucleotide sequence: TGCGCCAGCAGCATGGGACAGGGTGTTAACACCGGGGAGCTGTTTTTT. As protein: CASSMGQGVNTGELFF.